This T cell receptor beta chain originates from a study of shared clonotypes between healthy human individuals (TCRdb year 2020). For the study in its entirety: A few men and two women, aged 18 to 49 years, made up the cohort. To increase sequencing depth and limit assay-specific biases, TCR repertoire library preparation and sequencing were carried out by different laboratories using diverse techniques. For each donor, three plates each were used for CD4 naive and CD4 memory, two plates were used for CD8 naive, and one plate was used for CD8 memory. To estimate repertoire size and how much clonotype sharing occurs between individuals, the study deeply sequenced the blood TCR repertoires of five healthy adults. Per donor, leukapheresis produced somewhere between about 0.94 and 9 billion PBMCs. Study-wide conclusions, independent of this receptor: Sampling was limited to blood, and TCR repertoires in tissue likely differ from TCR repertoires in blood. Because the study included a small number of donors, the genetic and exposure-history diversity represented was limited. Rarefaction of sorted-subset datasets indicated incomplete sequencing despite the large sequencing depth. When several donors were compared, the shared fraction of clonotypes was about 5.2% for naive CD4, more than 3% for naive CD8, roughly 2.3% for memory CD4, and under 0.5% for memory CD8. Naive subsets generally had larger estimated clonotype richness than memory subsets. Compared with non-shared clonotypes, clonotypes shared by all four sorted-subset donors had higher generation probabilities. Pairwise subsampling led to the expectation that sequencing depth would affect the degree of clonotype sharing among donors.

With regard to this clone: Its antigen is not yet known. No base-level quality is on record; no much larger clone is a single base apart.

The donors were healthy, HIV-negative adults who had no recently reported acute infections or vaccinations. Every donor was a Caucasian adult residing in Nashville, Tennessee, USA. Magnetic negative selection was used to enrich CD4+ T cells, after which naive cells were positively selected on CD45RA and the negative fraction became the memory subset. After blood collection by leukapheresis, PBMCs were isolated using Ficoll-Histopaque density gradient centrifugation and then cryopreserved in the vapor phase of liquid nitrogen. Purity and quantity of every magnetically sorted T cell population were checked by analytical flow cytometry. Each sorted fraction had its genomic DNA isolated and then quantified by UV absorbance on a Nanodrop 2000c. Via the germline V gene (reference sequence), CDR1 is MNHNY and CDR2 SVGAGI. There are 12 amino acids in the CDR3, from cysteine to phenylalanine inclusive. The retained sequence is limited to the CDR3, 36 bases, with the frame set at the first base. V is reduced by 8 bases and J by 8 bases, leaving a spacing of 15 bases between them.

Using the deep immunoSEQ assay, multiplex PCR amplified TCR CDR3 regions from genomic DNA. Extracted genomic DNA from each cell subset was distributed evenly across all wells of several immunoSEQ 96-well plates, and each plate was treated as a replicate. Each replicate PCR for sorted subsets received approximately 200 ng genomic DNA, equal to roughly 30,000 T cell genomes. Purified libraries were quantified with a Qubit 3.0 fluorometer, sized on a Bioanalyzer 2100, and re-quantified with the KAPA Library Quantification kit. Each immunoSEQ 96-well plate was sequenced on its own single-read 150-cycle Illumina NextSeq 550 flow cell. For the original study's pipeline: Because the immunoSEQ output held only junctional sequences and lacked quality scores, the filtering could not match the filtering applied to full-length reads. To assign V/J genes and CDR3, sequences were annotated using PyIR, a Python wrapper for IgBLAST v1.9, with IMGT germline references. Reads were removed for weak V/J assignments (E-value above 1e-6), missing CDR3, stop codons, out-of-frame junctions, or ambiguous translated residues. V3J clonotypes were defined by identical inferred V gene, J gene, and CDR3 amino acid sequence. Percentage overlap between repertoires was computed as shared unique clonotypes divided by the size of the smaller repertoire. RTK rarefaction, the Chao1 estimator, and Recon v2.1 estimates of unobserved clonotypes were used to assess repertoire richness. Generation probabilities were computed with OLGA for all TCRbeta clonotypes obtained by the gDNA method from four donors. Entries here come from immuneACCESS through TCRdb and include only in-frame sequences with V and J called. Some clones fail to appear in such tables; in the studies checked, an unresolved V gene covers under half of the shortfall, and the cause of the remainder is unknown. From that table come the V and J calls and clone size; the DNA was used to work out D and trimming. The sample table contains about 680,000 clones; only one count was recorded for roughly 72% of them. The top ten hold roughly 2% of the sample.

The specimen was memory CD4+ T cells sorted from blood. The sample's cell subset or site, from its label and the paper: CD45RA-negative fraction. The clonotype originates from a woman younger than 45 in good health. The V gene is TRBV6-6 and the J gene is TRBJ1-2, with no reliable assignment of the D segment. The nucleotide sequence reads as follows: TGTGCCAGCCTTGTCCAACGTCGGGGCTACACCTTC. It translates to CASLVQRRGYTF.